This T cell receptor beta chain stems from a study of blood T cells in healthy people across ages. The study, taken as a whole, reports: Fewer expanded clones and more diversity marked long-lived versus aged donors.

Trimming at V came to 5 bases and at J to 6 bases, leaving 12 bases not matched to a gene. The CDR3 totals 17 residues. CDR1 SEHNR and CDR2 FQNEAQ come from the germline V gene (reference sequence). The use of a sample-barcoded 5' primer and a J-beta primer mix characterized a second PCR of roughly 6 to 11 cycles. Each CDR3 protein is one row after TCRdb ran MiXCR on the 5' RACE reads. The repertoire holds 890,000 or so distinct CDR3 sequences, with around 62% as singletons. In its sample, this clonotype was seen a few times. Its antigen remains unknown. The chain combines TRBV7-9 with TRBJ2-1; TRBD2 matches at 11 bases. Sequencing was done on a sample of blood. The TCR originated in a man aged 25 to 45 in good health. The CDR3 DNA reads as TGTGCCAGCAGCCTACCCCTAGCGGGGGGCCTCATCAATGAGCAGTTCTTC. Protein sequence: CASSLPLAGGLINEQFF.